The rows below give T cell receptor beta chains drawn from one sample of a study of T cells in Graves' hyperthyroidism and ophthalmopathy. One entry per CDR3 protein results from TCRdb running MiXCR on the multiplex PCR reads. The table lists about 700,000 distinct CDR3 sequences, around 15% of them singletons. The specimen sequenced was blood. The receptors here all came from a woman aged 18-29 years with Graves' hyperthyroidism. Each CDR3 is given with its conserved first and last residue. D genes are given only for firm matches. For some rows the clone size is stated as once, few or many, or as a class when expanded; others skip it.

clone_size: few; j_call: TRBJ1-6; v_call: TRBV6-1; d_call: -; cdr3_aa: CASRKPSSYNSPLHF; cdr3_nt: TGTGCCAGCCGCAAGCCGAGCTCCTATAATTCACCCCTCCACTTT
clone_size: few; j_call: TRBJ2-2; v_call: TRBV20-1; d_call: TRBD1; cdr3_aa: CSARGQINTGELFF; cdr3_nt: TGCAGTGCTAGGGGACAGATTAACACCGGGGAGCTGTTTTTT
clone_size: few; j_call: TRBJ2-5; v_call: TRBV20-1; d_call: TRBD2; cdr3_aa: CSAREASGRPQETQYF; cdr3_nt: TGCAGTGCTAGAGAGGCTAGCGGGAGACCCCAAGAGACCCAGTACTTC
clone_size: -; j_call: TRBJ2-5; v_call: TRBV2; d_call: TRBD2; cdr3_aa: CAKTSGSGETQYF; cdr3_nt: TGTGCCAAGACTAGCGGGAGCGGCGAGACCCAGTACTTC
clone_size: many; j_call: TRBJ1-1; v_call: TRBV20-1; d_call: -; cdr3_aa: CSANVLSMNTEAFF; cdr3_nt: TGCAGTGCTAACGTTTTGAGTATGAACACTGAAGCTTTCTTT
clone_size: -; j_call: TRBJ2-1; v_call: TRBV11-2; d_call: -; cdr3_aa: CASSLGGSLGGYNEQFF; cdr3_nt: TGTGCCAGCAGCTTAGGAGGTTCGCTAGGAGGGTACAATGAGCAGTTCTTC
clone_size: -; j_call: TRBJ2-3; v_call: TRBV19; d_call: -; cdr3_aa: CASSIGQVPTDTQYF; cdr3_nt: TGTGCCAGTAGTATAGGGCAGGTACCCACAGATACGCAGTATTTT
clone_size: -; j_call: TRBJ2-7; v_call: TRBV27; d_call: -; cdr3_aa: CATQAVDKGAYEQYF; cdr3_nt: TGTGCCACCCAGGCCGTTGATAAAGGGGCCTACGAGCAGTACTTC
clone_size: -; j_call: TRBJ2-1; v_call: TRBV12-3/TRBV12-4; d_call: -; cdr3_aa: CASSWGHPNEQFF; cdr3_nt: TGTGCCAGCAGCTGGGGCCATCCAAATGAGCAGTTCTTC
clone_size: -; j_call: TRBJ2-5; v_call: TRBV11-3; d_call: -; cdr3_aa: CASSLNRAIGGTQYF; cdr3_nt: TGTGCCAGCAGCTTAAACAGGGCCATAGGAGGAACCCAGTACTTC
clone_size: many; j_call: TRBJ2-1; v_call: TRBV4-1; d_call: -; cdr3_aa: CASSQGGPNEQFF; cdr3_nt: TGCGCCAGCAGCCAAGGGGGCCCCAATGAGCAGTTCTTC
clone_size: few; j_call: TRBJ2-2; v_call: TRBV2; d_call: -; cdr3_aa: CASAAGAGELFF; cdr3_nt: TGTGCCAGCGCCGCCGGGGCCGGGGAGCTGTTTTTT
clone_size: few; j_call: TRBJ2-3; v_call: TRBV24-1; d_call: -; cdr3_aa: CATSDSWEEGTDAQYF; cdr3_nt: TGTGCCACCAGTGATTCTTGGGAGGAAGGCACAGATGCGCAGTATTTT
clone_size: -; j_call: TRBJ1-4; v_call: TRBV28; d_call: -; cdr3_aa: CASSLTSVGEKLFF; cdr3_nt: TGTGCCAGCAGTTTAACGAGCGTCGGGGAAAAACTGTTTTTT
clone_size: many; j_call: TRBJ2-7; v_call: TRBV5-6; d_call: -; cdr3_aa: CASRWGRTEVAYEQYF; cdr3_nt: TGTGCCAGCAGATGGGGCCGGACAGAGGTTGCCTACGAGCAGTACTTC
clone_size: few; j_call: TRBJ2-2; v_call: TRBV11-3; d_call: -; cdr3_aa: CASKPANTGELFF; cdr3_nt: TGTGCCAGCAAGCCAGCGAACACCGGGGAGCTGTTTTTT
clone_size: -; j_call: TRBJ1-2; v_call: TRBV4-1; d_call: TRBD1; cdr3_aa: CASSQWTGDPQFANYGYTF; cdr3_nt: TGCGCCAGCAGCCAGTGGACAGGGGACCCTCAATTCGCTAACTATGGCTACACCTTC
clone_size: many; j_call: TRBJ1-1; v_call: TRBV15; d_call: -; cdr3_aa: CATSPGLWDGLGTEAFF; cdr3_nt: TGTGCCACCAGCCCCGGGCTCTGGGACGGCCTGGGCACTGAAGCTTTCTTT
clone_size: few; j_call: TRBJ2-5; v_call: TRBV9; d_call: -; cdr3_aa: CASSNPDYAQETQYF; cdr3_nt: TGTGCCAGCAGCAACCCAGACTATGCGCAAGAGACCCAGTACTTC
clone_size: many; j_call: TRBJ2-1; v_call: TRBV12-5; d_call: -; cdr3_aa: CASGDHSFEQFF; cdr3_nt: TGTGCTAGTGGCGACCACTCGTTTGAGCAGTTCTTC
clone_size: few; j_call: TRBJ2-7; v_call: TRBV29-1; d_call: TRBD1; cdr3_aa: CSVQGQATYEQYF; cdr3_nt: TGCAGCGTTCAAGGACAGGCCACCTACGAGCAGTACTTC
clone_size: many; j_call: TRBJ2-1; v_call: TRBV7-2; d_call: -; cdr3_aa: CASSPFSPTGHEQFF; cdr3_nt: TGTGCCAGCAGCCCGTTTTCCCCAACAGGGCATGAGCAGTTCTTC
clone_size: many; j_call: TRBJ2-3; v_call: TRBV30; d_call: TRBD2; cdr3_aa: CAWRLAGGRNTQYF; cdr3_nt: TGTGCCTGGAGATTAGCGGGAGGGAGGAATACGCAGTATTTT
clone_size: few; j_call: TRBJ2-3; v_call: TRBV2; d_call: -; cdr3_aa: CASSVGGITDTQYF; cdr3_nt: TGTGCCAGCAGTGTTGGGGGGATCACAGATACGCAGTATTTT
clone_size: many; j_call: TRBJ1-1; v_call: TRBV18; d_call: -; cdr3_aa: CASSPALNTEAFF; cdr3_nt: TGTGCCAGCAGCCCCGCTCTAAACACTGAAGCTTTCTTT
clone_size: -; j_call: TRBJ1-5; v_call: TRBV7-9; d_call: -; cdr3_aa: CASSFIGNNQPQHF; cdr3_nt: TGTGCCAGCAGCTTCATAGGTAACAATCAGCCCCAGCATTTT
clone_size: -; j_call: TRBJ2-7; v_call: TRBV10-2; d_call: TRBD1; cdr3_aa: CASSGWTGTPYEQYF; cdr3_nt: TGCGCCAGCAGTGGCTGGACAGGGACACCCTACGAGCAGTACTTC
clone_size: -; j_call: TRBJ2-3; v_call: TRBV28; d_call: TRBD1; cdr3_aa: CASSWDRGITGTDTQYF; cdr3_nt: TGTGCCAGCAGTTGGGACAGGGGGATTACGGGCACAGATACGCAGTATTTT
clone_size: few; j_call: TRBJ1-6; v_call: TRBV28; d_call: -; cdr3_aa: CASFSQGFSPLHF; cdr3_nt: TGTGCCAGTTTCTCACAGGGTTTTTCACCCCTCCACTTT
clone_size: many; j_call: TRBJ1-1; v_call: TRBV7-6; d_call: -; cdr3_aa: CASSLTPLNTEAFF; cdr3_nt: TGTGCCAGCAGCTTAACGCCATTGAACACTGAAGCTTTCTTT
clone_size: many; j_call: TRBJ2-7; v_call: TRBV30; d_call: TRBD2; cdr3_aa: CAWRLAGSYEQYF; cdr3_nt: TGTGCCTGGAGGCTAGCGGGTTCCTACGAGCAGTACTTC
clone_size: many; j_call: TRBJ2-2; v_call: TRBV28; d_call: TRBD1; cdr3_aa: CASSIRGQTGNRWAKGTGELFF; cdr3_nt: TGTGCCAGCAGTATTAGGGGCCAGACAGGGAATCGGTGGGCGAAAGGCACCGGGGAGCTGTTTTTT
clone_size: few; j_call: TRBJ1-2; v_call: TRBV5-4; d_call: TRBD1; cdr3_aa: CASSRSTGGVNYGYTF; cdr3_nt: TGTGCCAGCAGCCGTAGTACAGGGGGCGTGAACTATGGCTACACCTTC
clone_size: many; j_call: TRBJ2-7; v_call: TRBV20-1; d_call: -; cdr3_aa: CSALARGYEQYF; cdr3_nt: TGCAGCGCGCTAGCGAGGGGCTACGAGCAGTACTTC
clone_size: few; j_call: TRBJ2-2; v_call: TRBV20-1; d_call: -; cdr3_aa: CSAPHELGELFF; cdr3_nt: TGCAGTGCCCCTCACGAGTTAGGGGAGCTGTTTTTT
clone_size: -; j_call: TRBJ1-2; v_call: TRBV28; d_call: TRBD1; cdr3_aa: CASSLEAEGTGDSSYGYTF; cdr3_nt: TGTGCCAGCAGTCTTGAAGCGGAGGGGACCGGGGACAGTTCCTATGGCTACACCTTC
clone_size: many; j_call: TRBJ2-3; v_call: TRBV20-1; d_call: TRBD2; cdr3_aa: CSARPSGSTDTQYF; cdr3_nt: TGCAGTGCTAGACCTAGCGGGAGCACAGATACGCAGTATTTT
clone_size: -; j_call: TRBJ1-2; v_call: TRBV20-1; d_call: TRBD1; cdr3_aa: CSAKKTGVYGYTF; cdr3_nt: TGCAGTGCAAAAAAGACAGGGGTCTATGGCTACACCTTC
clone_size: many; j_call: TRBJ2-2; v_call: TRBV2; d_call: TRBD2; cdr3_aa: CASSRGDYFTGELFF; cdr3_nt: TGTGCCAGCAGCCGGGGGGACTATTTCACCGGGGAGCTGTTTTTT
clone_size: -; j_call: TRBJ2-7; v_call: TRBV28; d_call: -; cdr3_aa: CASSRAEGTGAEQYF; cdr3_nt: TGTGCCAGCAGCCGAGCTGAAGGGACGGGTGCCGAGCAGTACTTC